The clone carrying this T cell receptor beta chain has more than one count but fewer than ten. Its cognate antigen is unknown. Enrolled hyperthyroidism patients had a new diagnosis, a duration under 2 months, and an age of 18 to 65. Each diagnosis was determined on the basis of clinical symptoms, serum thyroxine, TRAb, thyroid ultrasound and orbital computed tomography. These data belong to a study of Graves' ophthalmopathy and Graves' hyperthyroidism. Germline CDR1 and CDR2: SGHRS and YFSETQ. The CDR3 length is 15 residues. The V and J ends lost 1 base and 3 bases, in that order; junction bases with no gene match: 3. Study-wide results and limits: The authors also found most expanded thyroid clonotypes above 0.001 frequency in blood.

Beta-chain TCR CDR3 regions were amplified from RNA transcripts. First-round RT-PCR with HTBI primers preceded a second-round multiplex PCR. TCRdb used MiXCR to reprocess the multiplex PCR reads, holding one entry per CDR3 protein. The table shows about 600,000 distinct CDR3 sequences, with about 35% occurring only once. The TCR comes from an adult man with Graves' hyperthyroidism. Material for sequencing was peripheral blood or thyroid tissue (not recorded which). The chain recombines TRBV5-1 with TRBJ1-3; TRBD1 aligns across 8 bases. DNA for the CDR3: TGCGCCAGCAGCTTGCAGGGGGCGATTGGAAACACCATATATTTT. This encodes CASSLQGAIGNTIYF.